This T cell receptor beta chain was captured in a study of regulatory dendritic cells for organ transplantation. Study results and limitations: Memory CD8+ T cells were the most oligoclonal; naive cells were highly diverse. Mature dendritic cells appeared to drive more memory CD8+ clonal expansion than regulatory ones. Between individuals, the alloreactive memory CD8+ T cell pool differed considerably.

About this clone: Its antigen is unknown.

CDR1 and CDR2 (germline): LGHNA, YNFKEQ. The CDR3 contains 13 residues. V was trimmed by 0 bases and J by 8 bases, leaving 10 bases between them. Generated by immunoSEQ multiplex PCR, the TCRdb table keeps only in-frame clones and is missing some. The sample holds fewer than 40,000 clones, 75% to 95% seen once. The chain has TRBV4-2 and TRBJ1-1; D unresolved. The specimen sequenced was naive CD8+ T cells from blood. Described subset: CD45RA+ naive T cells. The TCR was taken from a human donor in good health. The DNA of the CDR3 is TGTGCCAGCAGCCAAGATTCACAGACCGAAGCTTTCTTT. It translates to CASSQDSQTEAFF.